Below, 6 T cell receptor beta chains from the same sample are listed, as sequenced in a study of CD8 T cells in Susac syndrome. RNA, at roughly 0.45 to 1 ug, was reverse transcribed with random hexamers. TCRdb fed the immunoSEQ multiplex PCR reads into MiXCR, producing one record per CDR3 protein. The sample contains about 85,000 distinct CDR3 sequences, about 94% of which appear only once. Sequenced input: CD8+ T cells from PBMCs. These receptors all come from a human donor in good health.

The rearrangement links TRBV11-2 to TRBJ2-2; a weak D match, TRBD2 (5 bases). Germline CDR1 SGHAT, CDR2 FQNNGV. Trimming removed 9 bases at V and 4 bases at J, with 27 bases between. This CDR3 region has 18 residues. The chain's CDR3 is CASCPNPDSSLVTGELFF. CDR3 sequence (DNA): TGTGCCAGTTGTCCCAACCCGGACTCTTCGCTGGTCACCGGGGAGCTGTTTTTT.

The genes are TRBV6-2 or TRBV6-3 and TRBJ2-2; 9 bases match TRBD1. V gave up 5 bases and J gave up 6 bases; unmatched junction bases: 10. The CDR3 totals 16 residues. Germline V CDR1 and CDR2: MNHEY, SVGEGT. The CDR3 spells CASSLPRDRVAGELFF. Here the CDR3 DNA reads TGTGCCAGCAGTCTACCCCGGGACAGGGTGGCCGGGGAGCTGTTTTTT.

The CDR3 region is CATRPGTGGSPLHF. The CDR3 DNA reads as TGTGCCACCAGACCGGGGACAGGGGGATCACCCCTCCACTTT. The J gene is TRBJ1-6, the V gene TRBV15, with 11 bases identical to TRBD1. CDR3 length equals 14 residues. Germline V CDR1 and CDR2: LNHNV, YYDKDF (reference sequence). With V trimmed by 6 bases and J by 10 bases, 5 bases remained unmatched.

The chain couples TRBV29-1 to TRBJ2-2; D not certain. The CDR3 runs to 13 residues. Germline CDR1 is SQVTM and CDR2 is ANQGSEA. Trimming left V 2 bases short and J 2 bases short, with 6 bases between. The CDR3 DNA reads as TGCAGCGTTGAACCAGCTAACACCGGGGAGCTGTTTTTT. Its translation: CSVEPANTGELFF.

This sequence joins TRBV15 and TRBJ2-1; D gene uncertain. This CDR3 contains 14 residues. Germline assignment: CDR1 LNHNV and CDR2 YYDKDF (reference sequence). V was shortened by 5 bases and J by 10 bases, with 18 bases between the two germline ends. The CDR3 DNA sequence: TGTGCCACCAGCGACGCAAACGGTGTTTCCGAGCAGTTCTTC. Residues: CATSDANGVSEQFF.

The rearrangement joins TRBV7-6 to TRBJ2-3; unclear D gene. Germline V gives CDR1 SGHVS, CDR2 FNYEAQ. The ends were cut back, 5 bases at V and 2 bases at J, with 14 bases in the middle. The CDR3 sequence is 15 residues long. The CDR3 DNA is TGTGCCAGCAGCAATGGACCGTGGGACACAGATACGCAGTATTTT. It encodes CASSNGPWDTDTQYF.